The 31 T cell receptor beta chains presented below share a single source sample, sequenced in a study of human T cells and chemical hapten exposure. Regarding time point: pre-sensitization, week 0. Treatment in this sample: therapeutic diphenylcyclopropenone sensitization with weekly scalp DPC. Each CDR3 protein gets one entry after TCRdb re-called the RACE reads with MiXCR. This table has about 290,000 distinct CDR3 sequences, around 7% appearing once. The sequencing used whole blood, collected in connection with sensitization to the hapten diphenylcyclopropenone (DPC). Receptors originate from a man aged 18 to 29 with alopecia areata. Some clones in this sample may be carry-over from other donors' samples.

This clonotype was seen many times. The chain couples TRBV29-1 to TRBJ1-1; 7 positions match TRBD1. V shed 7 bases and J 3 bases; nucleotides not matched to a gene: 11. The CDR3 runs to 14 residues. Germline CDR1 and CDR2: SQVTM and ANQGSEA. This CDR3 is CSAKKGGADTEAFF. CDR3 nucleotides: TGCAGCGCGAAAAAAGGGGGCGCAGACACTGAAGCTTTCTTT.

The chain carries TRBV4-1 and TRBJ2-7, with D perhaps TRBD1 (5 bases). The CDR3 is 14 residues long. CDR1 MGHRA and CDR2 YSYEKL come from the germline V gene. With 6 bases removed from V and 0 bases from J, the gap between germline ends came to 12 bases. CDR3 loop: CASSVTASSYEQYF. The CDR3 region has the DNA TGCGCCAGCAGTGTGACAGCGAGCTCCTACGAGCAGTACTTC.

The chain couples TRBV5-1 to TRBJ2-5, with TRBD1 matching over 7 bases. Per germline, CDR1 SGHRS and CDR2 YFSETQ. The trim removed 4 bases at V and 1 base at J, leaving 4 bases unmatched. The CDR3 loop spans 14 amino acids. The CDR3 loop reads CASSLRGIQETQYF. CDR3 DNA: TGCGCCAGCAGCCTCAGGGGGATCCAAGAGACCCAGTACTTC.

This clonotype was counted only a few times. The chain combines TRBV4-1 with TRBJ1-4, with 9 bases identical to TRBD1. The J segment lost 7 bases and the V segment lost 4 bases, leaving 7 bases of the junction unmatched. CDR1 and CDR2 from the germline V gene are MGHRA and YSYEKL. CDR3 length equals 15 residues. For the CDR3, the DNA is TGCGCCAGCAGCCTGACAGGGGGTTGGAGTGAAAAACTGTTTTTT. Its translation: CASSLTGGWSEKLFF.

This clonotype was counted many times. The chain joins TRBV5-1 to TRBJ1-5; unclear D gene. The germline V and J ends were trimmed by 1 base and 1 base, with 9 bases remaining between them. The CDR3 has 15 residues. Per germline, CDR1 SGHRS and CDR2 YFSETQ. The CDR3 DNA sequence: TGCGCCAGCAGCTTGTGGGGAGGGAGCAATCAGCCCCAGCATTTT. Translating it yields CASSLWGGSNQPQHF.

The table lists this clonotype with many counts. This sequence joins TRBV20-1 and TRBJ1-5, with a possible D match to TRBD1 (6 bases). Germline V gene lookup returns CDR1 DFQATT and CDR2 SNEGSKA (reference sequence). The V end lost 1 base, the J end lost 6 bases, and 13 bases lay between the germline ends. The CDR3 has 14 residues. The CDR3 DNA is TGCAGTGCTAGAGTTCAGGGGTCGGGTCAGCCCCAGCATTTT. Translation gives CSARVQGSGQPQHF.

At least ten counts were recorded for this clonotype. This CDR3 is CASSLTDYEQYF. The CDR3 DNA is TGCGCCAGCAGCTTGACAGATTACGAGCAGTACTTC. The chain couples TRBV5-1 to TRBJ2-7; no definite D call. Germline CDR1 is SGHRS and CDR2 is YFSETQ. This CDR3 is built from 12 residues. Deletions cut 1 base from V and 4 bases from J, with 6 bases between.

This clonotype was recorded at least ten times. The chain recombines TRBV28 with TRBJ1-5; D not certain. In germline, CDR1 is MDHEN, CDR2 SYDVKM. V lost 5 bases, J lost 9 bases, and 2 bases lay in between. This CDR3 has 9 residues. The CDR3 loop is CASSGPQHF. Here the CDR3 DNA reads TGTGCCAGCAGTGGGCCCCAGCATTTT.

V and J are TRBV27 and TRBJ1-1; D is unresolved. Trimming shortened V by 1 base and J by 5 bases, and 11 bases separated the two germline ends. The CDR3 has 14 residues. Per germline, CDR1 MNHEY and CDR2 SMNVEV (reference sequence). CDR3: CASSLLRGLTEAFF. CDR3 coding DNA: TGTGCCAGCAGTTTATTGCGGGGATTAACTGAAGCTTTCTTT.

The rearrangement links TRBV24-1 to TRBJ2-2, with D possibly being TRBD1 (6 bases). The CDR3 is 17 amino acids. Between the trimmed V and J ends, which lost 5 bases and 6 bases, there was a span of 21 bases. Germline V CDR1 and CDR2: KGHDR, SFDVKD. The CDR3 reads CATSAPPTGRLAGELFF. In nucleotides, the CDR3 is TGTGCCACCAGTGCCCCACCGACAGGAAGACTGGCCGGGGAGCTGTTTTTT.

This clonotype occurred a few times. The chain recombines TRBV3-1 with TRBJ1-5; possible D gene TRBD1, 5 bases. The CDR3 has 13 amino acids. The germline V gene encodes CDR1 LGHDT and CDR2 YNNKEL (reference sequence). Deletions cut 5 bases from V and 9 bases from J, with 14 bases between. CDR3 bases: TGTGCCAGCAGCACCGGGGGGGGAAGGCCCCAGCATTTT. It is translated as CASSTGGGRPQHF.

The J gene is TRBJ1-5, the V gene TRBV11-2; TRBD1 matches at 8 bases. The V and J ends lost 6 bases and 0 bases, in that order; junction bases with no gene match: 1. Germline V gene sequence: CDR1 SGHAT, CDR2 FQNNGV. This CDR3 is built from 14 residues. CDR3 sequence (DNA): TGTGCCAGCAGTGGACAGGGTAGCAATCAGCCCCAGCATTTT. Protein: CASSGQGSNQPQHF.

The genes are TRBV7-9 and TRBJ2-7; possible D gene TRBD2, 6 bases. From germline, CDR1 is SEHNR and CDR2 FQNEAQ (reference sequence). This CDR3 contains 16 residues. The V gene lost 4 bases and the J gene lost 0 bases, with 16 bases spanning the gap. CDR3 nucleotide sequence: TGTGCCAGCAGCTCAAATAGCGGTAAATTCTCCTACGAGCAGTACTTC. Protein product: CASSSNSGKFSYEQYF.

This clonotype was seen a few times. V usage is TRBV20-1 and J usage is TRBJ2-5; 9 bases map to TRBD2. This CDR3 is built from 12 residues. J gave up 5 bases and V 2 bases, and 0 bases lay outside the gene matches. Germline V gene data show CDR1 as DFQATT and CDR2 as SNEGSKA (reference sequence). The CDR3 region has the DNA TGCAGTGCTAGACTAGCGGGGGAGACCCAGTACTTC. Translated: CSARLAGETQYF.

This clonotype was seen once. The V call is TRBV3-1, the J call TRBJ1-1; no definite D call. The CDR3 is 16 amino acids. From germline, CDR1 is LGHDT and CDR2 YNNKEL (reference sequence). V dropped 0 bases and J dropped 1 base, with 12 bases sitting between them. The CDR3 DNA sequence: TGTGCCAGCAGCCAAGATCGAGGTGTTCGGAACACTGAAGCTTTCTTT. Translated, it gives CASSQDRGVRNTEAFF.

The chain recombines TRBV6-5 with TRBJ1-5; perhaps TRBD1 as D (5 bases). Germline CDR1 MNHEY, CDR2 SVGAGI. This CDR3 spans 13 amino acids. Trimming pared 6 bases from V and 6 bases from J, leaving 12 bases between. CDR3 region: CASRKTVTQPQHF. For the CDR3, the DNA is TGTGCCAGCAGGAAGACAGTGACTCAGCCCCAGCATTTT.

This clonotype was detected many times. The chain uses TRBV10-1 and TRBJ2-7; D is possibly TRBD1 (6 bases). The CDR3 is made up of 15 amino acids. Deletions cut 8 bases from V and 4 bases from J, with 21 bases between. Germline CDR1 is WNHNN and CDR2 is SYGVQD (reference sequence). In DNA, the CDR3 is TGCGCCAGCTCCTCCGCGGAAGGGGGTATTTACGAGCAGTACTTC. Translation: CASSSAEGGIYEQYF.

This clonotype has just a few counts. J is TRBJ2-7 and V is TRBV11-1, with TRBD1 identical over 7 bases. The CDR3 has 15 residues. Trimming took 5 bases from V and 5 from J; bases not matched to a gene: 12. Germline-derived CDR1 and CDR2 are SGHAT and FQDESV (reference sequence). This CDR3 is CASSPGQYPPNEQYF. The CDR3 DNA reads as TGTGCCAGCAGCCCGGGACAGTATCCCCCCAACGAGCAGTACTTC.

This chain joins TRBV5-1 and TRBJ1-1, with a possible D match to TRBD1 (5 bases). Trimming took off 3 bases at V and 8 bases at J, with 11 bases between the two ends. Germline CDR1 SGHRS, CDR2 YFSETQ. The CDR3 spans 12 residues. The CDR3 region has the DNA TGCGCCAGCAGCTCGGAGACAGAGGAAGCTTTCTTT. This translates into CASSSETEEAFF.

This clonotype was counted many times. V gene TRBV18 combines with J gene TRBJ1-1, with 7 bases aligning to TRBD1. With 3 bases clipped from V and 1 base from J, the junction kept 5 bases outside the gene matches. CDR3 length: 15 amino acids. CDR1 is KGHSH and CDR2 is LQKENI in the germline V gene. For the CDR3, the DNA is TGTGCCAGCTCACCCGTACAGGGGTGGAACACTGAAGCTTTCTTT. Translated: CASSPVQGWNTEAFF.

This clonotype was counted a few times. V usage is TRBV29-1 and J usage is TRBJ1-2; 8 bases map to TRBD1. Germline V gives CDR1 SQVTM, CDR2 ANQGSEA. J gave up 1 base and V 3 bases, and 4 bases lay outside the gene matches. CDR3 length: 14 amino acids. The CDR3, as DNA: TGCAGCGTTGAGGGGACAGGCATTAACTATGGCTACACCTTC. Its protein product is CSVEGTGINYGYTF.

The chain uses TRBV18 and TRBJ1-1; weak D call: TRBD1 (5 bases). The V gene's germline CDR1 is KGHSH and CDR2 LQKENI. This CDR3 has 18 amino acids. V was shortened by 3 bases and J by 1 base, with 21 bases between the two germline ends. The CDR3 coding sequence is TGTGCCAGCTCACCTTTCCAGGGCTCAAACATCCAGAACACTGAAGCTTTCTTT. Protein sequence: CASSPFQGSNIQNTEAFF.

This clonotype was recorded many times. The gene calls are TRBV10-3 and TRBJ2-3; D ambiguous. CDR1 and CDR2 from the germline V gene are ENHRY and SYGVKD. There are 12 residues in the CDR3. Trimming stripped 7 bases from V and 0 bases from J, with 5 bases between. This CDR3 is CAIKGSTDTQYF. As DNA, the CDR3 is TGTGCCATCAAGGGTAGCACAGATACGCAGTATTTT.

This clonotype was seen more than once but under ten times. The V call is TRBV28, the J call TRBJ1-5; D is uncertain. The germline CDR1 and CDR2 sequences are MDHEN and SYDVKM. Deletions cut 1 base from V and 0 bases from J, with 7 bases between. This CDR3 has 15 residues. In nucleotides, the CDR3 is TGTGCCAGCAGTTTATTTAGATATAGCAATCAGCCCCAGCATTTT. Protein product: CASSLFRYSNQPQHF.

This clonotype was observed a few times. In DNA, the CDR3 is TGTGCCAGCAGCTTAGTTCCGGGACAGGGATTAGATACGCAGTATTTT. This translates into CASSLVPGQGLDTQYF. The J gene is TRBJ2-3, the V gene TRBV7-2, with 9 bases lining up with TRBD1. V dropped 1 base and J dropped 5; count of bases not matched to a gene: 7. Germline CDR1 and CDR2: SGHTA and FQGNSA. The CDR3 has 16 residues.

The rearrangement joins TRBV6-5 to TRBJ2-7, with unresolved D. The CDR3 is made up of 12 amino acids. The V gene lost 2 bases and the J gene lost 6 bases, with 8 bases spanning the gap. Germline-derived CDR1 and CDR2 are MNHEY and SVGAGI. In nucleotides, the CDR3 is TGTGCCAGCAGTTACAATGGGCGCGAGCAGTACGTC. Amino acids: CASSYNGREQYV.

The CDR3 nucleotides are TGTGCCAGCAGCTTGGAAACTAGCGGGGGTCAAAAGGAGTATTTT. Translated, it gives CASSLETSGGQKEYF. The chain links TRBV5-4 to TRBJ2-3; 11 bases fit TRBD2. Per germline, CDR1 SGHNT and CDR2 YYREEE (reference sequence). The CDR3 is made up of 15 amino acids. Trimming removed 0 bases from V and 13 bases from J; junction bases left unmatched: 10.

This chain uses TRBV12-3 or TRBV12-4 with TRBJ1-4, with D tentatively TRBD1 (6 bases). The ends were cut back, 5 bases at V and 0 bases at J, with 10 bases in the middle. The CDR3 runs to 15 residues. The DNA of the CDR3 is TGTGCCAGCAGTGGACAGTTCTCAACTAATGAAAAACTGTTTTTT. It is translated as CASSGQFSTNEKLFF.

The chain links TRBV7-2 to TRBJ2-5; D not resolved. This CDR3 comprises 15 residues. CDR1 and CDR2 (germline): SGHTA, FQGNSA. Between the trimmed V and J ends, which lost 4 bases and 1 base, there was a span of 13 bases. CDR3 nucleotides: TGTGCCAGCAGCTCAAGGCGACTGCTCCAAGAGACCCAGTACTTC. Translating gives CASSSRRLLQETQYF.

This clonotype showed up many times. CDR3 in amino acids: CSVEVYRTGMTGELFF. CDR3 in DNA: TGCAGCGTTGAGGTCTACCGGACAGGGATGACCGGGGAGCTGTTTTTT. The chain combines TRBV29-1 with TRBJ2-2; 8 bases agree with TRBD1. The CDR3 is 16 amino acids. The V gene end was trimmed by 3 bases and the J gene end by 5 bases; junction bases not matched to a gene: 11. CDR1 is SQVTM, CDR2 ANQGSEA, per germline.

The gene calls are TRBV9 and TRBJ1-2; the D gene is possibly TRBD1 (5 bases). The CDR3 totals 16 residues. The ends were cut back, 3 bases at V and 0 bases at J, with 15 bases in the middle. CDR1 and CDR2 (germline): SGDLS, YYNGEE. CDR3 amino acids: CASSGTRGLANYGYTF. In DNA form, the CDR3 reads TGTGCCAGCAGCGGGACCCGGGGCCTAGCTAACTATGGCTACACCTTC.